Given below is one TCR beta chain in context. RNA, at roughly 0.5 to 1 ug, was reverse transcribed with random hexamers. The method of amplification for TCR beta CDR3 was immunoSEQ multiplex PCR, covering 54 Vbeta and 13 Jbeta. TCRdb ran MiXCR on the immunoSEQ multiplex PCR reads and lists one entry per CDR3 protein. The sample records 350,000 to 550,000 distinct CDR3 sequences, more than 80% being singletons. The data originate from a study of CD8 T cells in Susac syndrome. CD8+ and CD4+ T cells from blood underwent TCR beta sequencing. Purification of the CD8+ and CD4+ T cells relied on negative isolation, and TEMRA cells underwent FACS enrichment. The CDR3 has 13 residues. The germline V gene encodes CDR1 DFQATT and CDR2 SNEGSKA (reference sequence). V lost 6 bases and J lost 2, with 13 bases in between.

V usage is TRBV20-1 and J usage is TRBJ1-2, with TRBD1 as a possible D gene (5 bases). This receptor was taken from a human donor with multiple sclerosis. Input material: CD8+ T cells from PBMCs. CDR3 sequence reads: CSARVTENYGYTF. The CDR3 nucleotides are TGCAGTGCCAGGGTGACGGAGAACTATGGCTACACCTTC.